The clone carrying this T cell receptor beta chain has only one observation. Per the original data handling: Reference gene primer amplification gave nucleated cell count estimates. Libraries were prepared by immunoSEQ multiplex PCR; TCRdb keeps only in-frame clonotypes and omits some of them. That table supplies the V and J calls and clone size; D and trimming were determined from the DNA. The sample has tens of thousands of clones; approximately 87% are singletons. These data come from a study of blood T cell repertoires in COVID-19. The overall study: COVID-19 samples from acute and convalescent phases originated in the United States, Italy and Spain. In each case, the material was cDNA or gDNA derived from T cells, B-cell-depleted T cells, or PBMCs.

Unmatched junction bases numbered 16, after V lost 4 bases and J lost 4 bases. The CDR3 extends over 17 amino acids. Germline lookup yields CDR1 SGDLS and CDR2 YYNGEE. The chain has TRBV9 and TRBJ1-2, with 7 bases fitting TRBD1. The sequenced sample consisted of peripheral blood. The receptor's source is a human donor with active COVID-19. The donor label of this sample is uncertain. This chain's CDR3 is CASSWSDRALKSYGYTF. As DNA, the CDR3 is TGTGCCAGCAGCTGGAGCGACAGGGCTCTAAAAAGCTATGGCTACACCTTC.